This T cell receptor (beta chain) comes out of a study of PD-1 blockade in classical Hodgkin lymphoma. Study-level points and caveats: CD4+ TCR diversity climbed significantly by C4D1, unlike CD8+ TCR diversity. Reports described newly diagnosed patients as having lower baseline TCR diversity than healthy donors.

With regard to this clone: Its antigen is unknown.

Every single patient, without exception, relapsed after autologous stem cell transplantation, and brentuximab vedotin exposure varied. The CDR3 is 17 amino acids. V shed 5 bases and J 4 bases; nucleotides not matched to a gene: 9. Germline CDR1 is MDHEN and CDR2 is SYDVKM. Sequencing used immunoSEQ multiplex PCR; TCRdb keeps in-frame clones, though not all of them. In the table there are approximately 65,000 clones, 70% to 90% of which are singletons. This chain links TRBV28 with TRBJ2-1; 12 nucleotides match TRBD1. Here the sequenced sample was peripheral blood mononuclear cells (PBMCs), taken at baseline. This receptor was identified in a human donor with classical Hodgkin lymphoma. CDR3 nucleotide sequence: TGTGCCAGCAGTGGAACACCGGGACAGGGGGCGTACAATGAGCAGTTCTTC. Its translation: CASSGTPGQGAYNEQFF.